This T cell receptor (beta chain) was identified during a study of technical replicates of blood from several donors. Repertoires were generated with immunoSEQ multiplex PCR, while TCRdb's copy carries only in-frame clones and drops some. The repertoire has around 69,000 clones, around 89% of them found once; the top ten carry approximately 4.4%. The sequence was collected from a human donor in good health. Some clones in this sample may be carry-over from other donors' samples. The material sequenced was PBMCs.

This CDR3 reads CASSQGAGRNQPQHF. The CDR3 DNA reads TGTGCCAGCAGCCAAGGGGCAGGGCGTAATCAGCCCCAGCATTTT. The chain carries TRBV4-2 and TRBJ1-5; TRBD1 is a possible D gene (5 bases). The CDR3 runs 15 residues. The V end was cut by 1 base, the J end by 4 bases, with 11 bases between. Germline V lookup: CDR1 LGHNA, CDR2 YNFKEQ.